The sequence of this T cell receptor (beta chain) was determined in a study of neurological immune-mediated disorders. The germline V gene has CDR1 MNHEY and CDR2 SMNVEV (reference sequence). With 6 bases removed from V and 7 bases from J, the gap between germline ends came to 12 bases. The CDR3 length is 13 residues. General observations from the study: Across subjects, no CDR3 amino acid sequence appeared in expanded clones of more than one subject, a finding that suggested private repertoires in all groups.

This clonotype was counted many times. Its matching antigen is unknown. Time point described: technical triplicate 1. The cDNA was generated through 5'RACE incorporating 10-nucleotide random UMIs. Over 200 million TCR-beta sequences from 15-18 subjects came out of each sequencing run. TCRdb reprocessed the 5' RACE reads with MiXCR, giving one entry per CDR3 protein. This table holds 35,000 to 40,000 distinct CDR3 sequences, 11% found once. The origin of this receptor is a man aged 60 to 69 with HTLV-1-associated myelopathy (HAM/TSP). The gene calls are TRBV27 and TRBJ1-4, with D perhaps matching TRBD1 (6 bases). Sequenced: PBMCs. The CDR3 bases are TGTGCCAGCAGCCGACAGGAGGGTGAAAAACTGTTTTTT. Protein sequence: CASSRQEGEKLFF.